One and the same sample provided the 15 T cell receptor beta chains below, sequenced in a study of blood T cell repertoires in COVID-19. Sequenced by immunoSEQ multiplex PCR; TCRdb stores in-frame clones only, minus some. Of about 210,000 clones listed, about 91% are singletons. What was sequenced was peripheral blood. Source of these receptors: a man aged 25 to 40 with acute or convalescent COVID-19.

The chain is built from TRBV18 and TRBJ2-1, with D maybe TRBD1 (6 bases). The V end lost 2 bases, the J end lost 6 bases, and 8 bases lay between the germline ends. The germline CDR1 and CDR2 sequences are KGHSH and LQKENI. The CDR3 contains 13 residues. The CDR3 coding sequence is TGTGCCAGCTCACCAGGACAGCCCAATGAGCAGTTCTTC. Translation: CASSPGQPNEQFF. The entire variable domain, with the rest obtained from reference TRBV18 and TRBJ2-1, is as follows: NAGVMQNPRHLVRRRGQEARLRCSPMKGHSHVYWYRQLPEEGLKFMVYLQKENIIDESGMPKERFSAEFPKEGPSILRIQQVVRGDSAAYFCASSPGQPNEQFFGPGTRLTVL.

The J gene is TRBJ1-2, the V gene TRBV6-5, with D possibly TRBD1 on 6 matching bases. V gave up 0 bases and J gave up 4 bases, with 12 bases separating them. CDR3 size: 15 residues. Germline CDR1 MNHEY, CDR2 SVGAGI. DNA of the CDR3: TGTGCCAGCAGTTACTCGTTCCAGGGGCTCTATGGCTACACCTTC. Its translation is CASSYSFQGLYGYTF.

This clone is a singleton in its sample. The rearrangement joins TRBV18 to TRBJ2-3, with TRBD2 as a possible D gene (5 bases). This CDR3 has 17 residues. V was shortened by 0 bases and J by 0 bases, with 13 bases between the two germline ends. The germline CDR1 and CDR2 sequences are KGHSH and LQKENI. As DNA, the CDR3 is TGTGCCAGCTCACCACCGGGAACTAGGGCCAGCACAGATACGCAGTATTTT. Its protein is CASSPPGTRASTDTQYF.

CDR3 sequence (DNA): TGCGCCAGCAGCACGGGACTAGCGGGTCTCTACGAGCAGTACTTC. Translating it yields CASSTGLAGLYEQYF. The V and J genes are TRBV5-1 and TRBJ2-7; 12 bases are shared with TRBD2. Per germline, CDR1 SGHRS and CDR2 YFSETQ. This CDR3 is 15 amino acids long. V was clipped by 4 bases and J by 3 bases; unmatched bases: 5.

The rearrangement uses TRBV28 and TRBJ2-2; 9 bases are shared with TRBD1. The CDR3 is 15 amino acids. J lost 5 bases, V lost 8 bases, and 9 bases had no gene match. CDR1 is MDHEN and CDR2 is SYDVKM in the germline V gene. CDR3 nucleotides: TGTGCCAGCCTCGAAGCTGGACAGGGGACCGGGGAGCTGTTTTTT. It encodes CASLEAGQGTGELFF.

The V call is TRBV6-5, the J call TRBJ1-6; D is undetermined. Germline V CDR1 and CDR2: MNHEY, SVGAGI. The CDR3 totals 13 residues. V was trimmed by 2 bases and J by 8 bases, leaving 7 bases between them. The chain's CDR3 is CASSYQEDSPLHF. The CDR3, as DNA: TGTGCCAGCAGTTACCAGGAGGATTCACCCCTCCACTTT.

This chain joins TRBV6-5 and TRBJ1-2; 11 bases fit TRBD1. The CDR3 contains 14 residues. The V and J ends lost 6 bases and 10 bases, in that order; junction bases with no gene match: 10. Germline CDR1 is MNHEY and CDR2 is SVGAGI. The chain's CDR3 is CASSTVRTGGAYTF. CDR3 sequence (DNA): TGTGCCAGCAGCACGGTCCGGACAGGGGGCGCCTACACCTTC.

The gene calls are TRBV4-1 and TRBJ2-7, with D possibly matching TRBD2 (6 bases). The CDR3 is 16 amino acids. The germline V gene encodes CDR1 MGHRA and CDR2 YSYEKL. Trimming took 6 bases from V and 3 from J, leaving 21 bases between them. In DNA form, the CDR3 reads TGCGCCAGCAGGTACGGACCGGTAGCGGAGGACTACGAGCAGTACTTC. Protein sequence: CASRYGPVAEDYEQYF.

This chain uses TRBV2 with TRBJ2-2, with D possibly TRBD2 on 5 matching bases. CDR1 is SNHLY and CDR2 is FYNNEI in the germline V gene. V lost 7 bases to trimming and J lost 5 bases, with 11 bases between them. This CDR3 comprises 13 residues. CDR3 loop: CASTGRGTGELFF. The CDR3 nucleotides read TGTGCCAGCACCGGCCGGGGAACCGGGGAGCTGTTTTTT.

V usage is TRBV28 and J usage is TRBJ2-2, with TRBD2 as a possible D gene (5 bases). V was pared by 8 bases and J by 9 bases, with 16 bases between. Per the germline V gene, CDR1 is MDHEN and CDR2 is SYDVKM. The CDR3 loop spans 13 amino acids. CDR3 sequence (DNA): TGTGCCAGCGCGATACTAGGTCGCCGGGAGCTGTTTTTT. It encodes CASAILGRRELFF.

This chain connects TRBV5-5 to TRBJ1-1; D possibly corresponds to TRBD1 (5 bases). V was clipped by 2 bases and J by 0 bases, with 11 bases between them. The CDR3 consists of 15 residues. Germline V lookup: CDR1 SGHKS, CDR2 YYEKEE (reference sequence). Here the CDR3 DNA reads TGTGCCAGCAGCTTTCGACAGAACATGAACACTGAAGCTTTCTTT. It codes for CASSFRQNMNTEAFF.

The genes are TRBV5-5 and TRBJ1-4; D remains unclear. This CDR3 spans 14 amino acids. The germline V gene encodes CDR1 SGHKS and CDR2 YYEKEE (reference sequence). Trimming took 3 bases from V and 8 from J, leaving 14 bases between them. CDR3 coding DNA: TGTGCCAGCAGCTCGGGAAGGGTGGGGGAAAAACTGTTTTTT. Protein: CASSSGRVGEKLFF. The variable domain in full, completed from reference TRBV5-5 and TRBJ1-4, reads DAGVTQSPTHLIKTRGQQVTLRCSPISGHKSVSWYQQVLGQGPQFIFQYYEKEERGRGNFPDRFSARQFPNYSSELNVNALLLGDSALYLCASSSGRVGEKLFFGSGTQLSVL.

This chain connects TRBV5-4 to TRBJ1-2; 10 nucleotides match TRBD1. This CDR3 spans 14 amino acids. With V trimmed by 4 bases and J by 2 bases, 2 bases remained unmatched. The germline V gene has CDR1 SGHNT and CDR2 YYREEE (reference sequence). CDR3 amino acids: CASSPGQGNYGYTF. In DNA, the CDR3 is TGTGCCAGCAGCCCGGGACAGGGGAACTATGGCTACACCTTC.

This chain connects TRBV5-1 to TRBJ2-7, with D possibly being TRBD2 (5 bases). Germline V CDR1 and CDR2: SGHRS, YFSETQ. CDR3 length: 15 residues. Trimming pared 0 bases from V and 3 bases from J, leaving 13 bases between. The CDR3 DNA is TGCGCCAGCAGCTTGGCCGGAGGACGGCTCTACGAGCAGTACTTC. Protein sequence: CASSLAGGRLYEQYF.

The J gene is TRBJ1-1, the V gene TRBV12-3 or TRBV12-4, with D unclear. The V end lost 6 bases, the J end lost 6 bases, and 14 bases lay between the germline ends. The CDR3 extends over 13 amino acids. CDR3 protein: CASSWAQEAEAFF. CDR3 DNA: TGTGCCAGCAGCTGGGCTCAGGAGGCTGAAGCTTTCTTT.